The T cell receptor (beta chain) described here comes from a study of a mutant IDH1 vaccine in newly diagnosed glioma. CDR3 size: 17 residues. The V and J ends lost 1 base and 0 bases respectively, with 16 bases between them. Germline V gene data show CDR1 as SGHVS and CDR2 as FNYEAQ. Time point here: week 23, last vaccination. With topical imiquimod, each dose of the vaccine consisted of 300 ug of mutant IDH1 20-mer peptide. Notes on this clone: The antigen is undetermined.

TCRdb's copy holds only in-frame clones and misses some; the assay was immunoSEQ multiplex PCR. The sample lists around 30,000 clones, 88% occurring once. The specimen was PBMCs, collected from a glioma patient whose treatment included an IDH1 peptide vaccine. The receptor was derived from a man aged 40-49 years with glioma. This chain uses TRBV7-6 with TRBJ2-7, with D perhaps TRBD1 or TRBD2 (5 bases each). The CDR3 DNA sequence: TGTGCCAGCAGCTTAGGTGTAAGGGACCCTAACTCCTACGAGCAGTACTTC. It codes for CASSLGVRDPNSYEQYF.